The 32 T cell receptor beta chains in this list originate from one sample, sequenced in a study of regulatory T cells in long-lasting Graves disease. TCR beta libraries were built with iRepertoire HTBI primers and Arm-PCR of CDR3 regions. TCRdb used MiXCR to reprocess the multiplex PCR reads, holding one entry per CDR3 protein. The table records about 350,000 distinct CDR3 sequences, 15% to 20% of them present only once. Time point denoted: newly diagnosed GD, antithyroid drugs for less than 3 months. The TCR library used RNA extracted from PBMCs. These data were also filed under a second study, of T cells in Graves' hyperthyroidism and ophthalmopathy.

The sequenced sample was peripheral blood mononuclear cells (PBMCs), obtained at new diagnosis, from a patient treated with antithyroid drugs. The receptors were gathered from a woman aged 18-29 years with Graves disease.

This clonotype showed up many times. V and J are TRBV18 and TRBJ2-1; unclear D gene. The CDR3 has 16 residues. Per the germline V gene, CDR1 is KGHSH and CDR2 is LQKENI. V lost 3 bases to trimming and J lost 5 bases, with 17 bases between them. The CDR3 reads CASSPRVLGMHNEQFF. CDR3 sequence (DNA): TGTGCCAGCTCACCCCGCGTGTTAGGAATGCACAATGAGCAGTTCTTC.

This clonotype came up many times. V usage is TRBV5-1 and J usage is TRBJ1-1, with D unresolved. The CDR3 totals 12 residues. V dropped 6 bases and J dropped 1 base, with 7 bases sitting between them. The germline CDR1 and CDR2 sequences are SGHRS and YFSETQ. CDR3 protein: CASIGSNTEAFF. In nucleotides, the CDR3 is TGCGCCAGCATAGGTTCGAACACTGAAGCTTTCTTT.

V usage is TRBV12-3 or TRBV12-4 and J usage is TRBJ1-1; possible D gene TRBD1, 6 bases. V was clipped by 6 bases and J by 11 bases, with 22 bases between them. The CDR3 is 14 amino acids. The CDR3 spells CASRRAGEGVRAFF. CDR3 in DNA: TGTGCCAGCAGACGAGCGGGAGAGGGGGTGCGGGCTTTCTTT.

In this sample, this clonotype turned up a few times. V is TRBV6-1 and J is TRBJ1-4, with 7 positions matching TRBD1. CDR1 is MNHNS, CDR2 SASEGT, per germline. V lost 6 bases and J lost 3; bases outside the gene matches: 4. The CDR3 has 14 amino acids. As DNA, the CDR3 is TGTGCCAGCAGCGGGACAGCGGCTAATGAAAAACTGTTTTTT. Translation: CASSGTAANEKLFF.

This clonotype was counted at least ten times. The chain couples TRBV2 to TRBJ2-5, with TRBD2 identical over 9 bases. J gave up 4 bases and V 10 bases, and 7 bases lay outside the gene matches. The CDR3 spans 13 residues. Germline V lookup: CDR1 SNHLY, CDR2 FYNNEI. CDR3 residues: CAIDGLARETQYF. The DNA of the CDR3 is TGTGCCATAGACGGACTAGCGCGAGAGACCCAGTACTTC.

V and J are TRBV2 and TRBJ2-2; 10 bases are a match to TRBD1. The CDR3 covers 16 residues. Trimming removed 4 bases from V and 2 bases from J; junction bases left unmatched: 4. Germline V gene data show CDR1 as SNHLY and CDR2 as FYNNEI. The chain's CDR3 is CASSGATGGNTGELFF. In DNA, the CDR3 is TGTGCCAGCAGTGGAGCGACAGGGGGCAACACCGGGGAGCTGTTTTTT. Complete variable domain (other parts from reference TRBV2 and TRBJ2-2): EPEVTQTPSHQVTQMGQEVILRCVPISNHLYFYWYRQILGQKVEFLVSFYNNEISEKSEIFDDQFSVERPDGSNFTLKIRSTKLEDSAMYFCASSGATGGNTGELFFGEGSRLTVL.

As to this clonotype: This may be a read error: a much more frequent sequence differs by one nucleotide. Here the CDR3 DNA reads TGCAGTGCTAGAGGTCCTTTGTTCTATGAGCAGTTCTTC. Translating it yields CSARGPLFYEQFF. The chain is built from TRBV20-1 and TRBJ2-1; D remains unclear. CDR1 and CDR2 (germline): DFQATT, SNEGSKA (reference sequence). V shed 1 base and J shed 8 bases, with 12 bases lying between them. This CDR3 comprises 13 residues.

This clonotype was seen at least ten times. The chain combines TRBV5-1 with TRBJ2-1; 9 bases are a match to TRBD2. CDR3 length: 16 amino acids. Germline trimming cut 3 bases from V and 8 bases from J; bases unmatched to any gene: 12. Germline V gene sequence: CDR1 SGHRS, CDR2 YFSETQ. CDR3 protein: CASSSLAGRSSHEQFF. The CDR3 nucleotides read TGCGCCAGCAGCTCCCTAGCGGGAAGGTCTTCTCATGAGCAGTTCTTC.

This clonotype has a handful of counts. The chain couples TRBV12-3 or TRBV12-4 to TRBJ1-1; 8 bases align to TRBD1. The CDR3 is 13 amino acids. Trimming took 6 bases from V and 4 from J; bases not matched to a gene: 4. CDR3 DNA: TGTGCCAGCAGACATACAGGGGGCACTGAAGCTTTCTTT. Amino acid sequence: CASRHTGGTEAFF.

The table lists this clonotype with many counts. V and J are TRBV20-1 and TRBJ2-2; TRBD2 matches at 10 bases. The V gene's germline CDR1 is DFQATT and CDR2 SNEGSKA (reference sequence). The CDR3 consists of 18 residues. Trimming at V came to 1 base and at J to 3 bases, leaving 11 bases not matched to a gene. The CDR3 region is CSARVPSGSIRDTGELFF. The CDR3 region has the DNA TGCAGTGCTAGAGTACCTAGCGGGAGTATTCGCGACACCGGGGAGCTGTTTTTT.

This clonotype was counted a few times. The V call is TRBV19, the J call TRBJ1-5; D ambiguous. The V end was cut by 4 bases, the J end by 0 bases, with 13 bases between. CDR3 length: 16 residues. Germline loops: CDR1 LNHDA, CDR2 SQIVND (reference sequence). CDR3 nucleotides: TGTGCCAGTAGTAGCACAACGACGGGTAGCAATCAGCCCCAGCATTTT. Its translation: CASSSTTTGSNQPQHF.

Note on this clonotype: A much larger clone lies one base from this, so it may be a read error. The chain has TRBV6-1 and TRBJ1-3; the D is unclear. This CDR3 is built from 15 residues. Germline CDR1 and CDR2: MNHNS and SASEGT. Trimming took 5 bases from V and 0 from J, leaving 11 bases between them. The chain's CDR3 is CASSQAGGSGNTIYF. Written as DNA, the CDR3 is TGTGCCAGCAGTCAGGCAGGTGGCTCTGGAAACACCATATATTTT.

V and J are TRBV5-1 and TRBJ2-5; 11 positions match TRBD2. The CDR3 totals 17 residues. In germline, CDR1 is SGHRS, CDR2 YFSETQ. Trimming took 4 bases from V and 0 from J; bases not matched to a gene: 8. The CDR3 is CASSNQGTSGYQETQYF. Here the CDR3 DNA reads TGCGCCAGCAGCAACCAAGGGACTAGCGGCTACCAAGAGACCCAGTACTTC.

This clonotype was counted at least ten times. This chain connects TRBV28 to TRBJ2-6, with D possibly being TRBD1 or TRBD2 (5 bases each). CDR3 size: 15 residues. V shed 4 bases and J shed 3 bases, with 10 bases lying between them. Germline CDR1 reads MDHEN; CDR2 reads SYDVKM. The CDR3 nucleotides read TGTGCCAGCAGTTCCTTGGGGGTTGGGGCCAACGTCCTGACTTTC. Translating it yields CASSSLGVGANVLTF.

The chain has TRBV27 and TRBJ2-1, with 7 bases identical to TRBD2. CDR3 size: 14 residues. V gave up 4 bases and J gave up 6 bases; unmatched junction bases: 6. From germline, CDR1 is MNHEY and CDR2 SMNVEV (reference sequence). This chain's CDR3 is CASSSAGAGNEQFF. CDR3 nucleotide sequence: TGTGCCAGCAGTTCCGCGGGAGCCGGCAATGAGCAGTTCTTC.

This clonotype was seen many times. The chain employs TRBV3-1 and TRBJ2-3; 11 bases are a match to TRBD2. V was pared by 4 bases and J by 4 bases, with 10 bases of the junction left unmatched. This CDR3 contains 17 residues. CDR1 is LGHDT and CDR2 is YNNKEL in the germline V gene (reference sequence). The CDR3 loop reads CASSRRLAGRDSDTQYF. For the CDR3, the DNA is TGTGCCAGCAGCCGTAGACTAGCGGGAAGGGATTCAGATACGCAGTATTTT.

Ten or more counts support this clonotype. The chain couples TRBV7-2 to TRBJ2-2, with 11 nucleotides matching TRBD1. The length of the CDR3 is 16 residues. Germline trimming cut 4 bases from V and 5 bases from J; bases unmatched to any gene: 6. CDR1 and CDR2 from the germline V gene are SGHTA and FQGNSA. CDR3 nucleotides: TGTGCCAGCAGCTCTCGGACAGGGGGCTTAACCGGGGAGCTGTTTTTT. This translates into CASSSRTGGLTGELFF.

This clonotype was seen a few times. In nucleotides, the CDR3 is TGCGCCAGCAGCCAAGATCAAATAGGGGGCTTATCCTATAATTCACCCCTCCACTTT. The encoded protein is CASSQDQIGGLSYNSPLHF. This rearrangement joins TRBV4-1 to TRBJ1-6, with 7 bases fitting TRBD1. CDR1 is MGHRA and CDR2 is YSYEKL in the germline V gene. The length of the CDR3 is 19 residues. J gave up 1 base and V 0 bases, and 9 bases lay outside the gene matches.

This clonotype was detected many times. The chain uses TRBV7-9 and TRBJ2-7, with 11 nucleotides matching TRBD1. The CDR3 contains 14 residues. Trimming removed 5 bases from V and 5 bases from J; junction bases left unmatched: 5. The germline V gene encodes CDR1 SEHNR and CDR2 FQNEAQ (reference sequence). The CDR3 is CASSTGTGGDEQYF. CDR3 sequence (DNA): TGTGCCAGCAGCACAGGGACAGGGGGTGACGAGCAGTACTTC. The full variable domain, with the rest looked up from reference TRBV7-9 and TRBJ2-7, is DTGVSQNPRHKITKRGQNVTFRCDPISEHNRLYWYRQTLGQGPEFLTYFQNEAQLEKSRLLSDRFSAERPKGSFSTLEIQRTEQGDSAMYLCASSTGTGGDEQYFGPGTRLTVT.

This clonotype was counted ten times or more. The chain links TRBV11-2 to TRBJ1-1; tentatively, D is TRBD1 (6 bases). The CDR3 is made up of 13 amino acids. V shed 7 bases and J shed 6 bases, with 15 bases lying between them. In germline, CDR1 is SGHAT, CDR2 FQNNGV. The CDR3 DNA is TGTGCCAGCATTGTCCCGGGGGCGGCTGAAGCTTTCTTT. It translates to CASIVPGAAEAFF.

There are many counts of this clonotype. The V and J genes are TRBV5-1 and TRBJ2-3, with 8 bases aligning to TRBD2. There are 15 residues in the CDR3. Germline V gene lookup returns CDR1 SGHRS and CDR2 YFSETQ. Trimming at V came to 0 bases and at J to 6 bases, leaving 6 bases not matched to a gene. This chain's CDR3 is CASSLEGLDSDTQYF. The CDR3 nucleotides read TGCGCCAGCAGCTTGGAGGGACTAGATTCCGATACGCAGTATTTT.

This clonotype was detected ten times or more. The V and J genes are TRBV2 and TRBJ2-1; the match to TRBD2 covers 12 bases. This CDR3 has 14 amino acids. The junction had 10 bases not matched to a gene; V was cut back by 6 bases and J by 13 bases. Looked up from germline, CDR1 is SNHLY and CDR2 is FYNNEI. DNA for the CDR3: TGTGCCAGCAGCCCGGGACTAGCGGGCCCCGCCCAGTTCTTC. Translating gives CASSPGLAGPAQFF.

About this clonotype: A single base is all that separates this from a far larger clone, so a read error is likely. The rearrangement uses TRBV12-3 or TRBV12-4 and TRBJ2-1, with 8 bases matching TRBD2. The last part of the DNA fits TRBJ2-5 better; the J call may be wrong. This CDR3 comprises 14 residues. The CDR3 DNA reads TGTGCCAGCAGTTCCCAACTAGCGGACGAGACCCAGTACTTC. Amino acid sequence: CASSSQLADETQYF.

This clonotype was seen only a few times. The V and J genes are TRBV14 and TRBJ2-7; D uncertain. The V gene's germline CDR1 is SGHDN and CDR2 FVKESK. V lost 3 bases and J lost 0, with 6 bases in between. The CDR3 consists of 13 residues. The CDR3 loop is CASSQGISYEQYF. Here the CDR3 DNA reads TGTGCCAGCAGCCAGGGGATCTCCTACGAGCAGTACTTC.

The table lists this clonotype with many counts. The J gene is TRBJ1-4, the V gene TRBV2, with TRBD1 matching over 9 bases. CDR3 size: 14 residues. The germline gives CDR1 SNHLY, CDR2 FYNNEI. Trimming removed 3 bases from V and 6 bases from J; junction bases left unmatched: 2. The DNA for the CDR3 is TGTGCCAGCAGTGATCGGGACAGGGATGAAAAACTGTTTTTT. Protein product: CASSDRDRDEKLFF.

The chain joins TRBV10-3 to TRBJ2-7, with a possible D match to TRBD1 (5 bases). V was trimmed by 2 bases and J by 3 bases, leaving 8 bases between them. The CDR3 runs 13 residues. Germline V CDR1 and CDR2: ENHRY, SYGVKD. CDR3 protein: CAISEGRDYEQYF. The CDR3 nucleotides are TGTGCCATCAGTGAGGGCAGGGACTACGAGCAGTACTTC.

In its sample, this clonotype was seen many times. The rearrangement uses TRBV6-5 and TRBJ1-4; a weak D match, TRBD1 (6 bases). Germline values: CDR1 MNHEY, CDR2 SVGAGI. V lost 0 bases and J lost 2, with 10 bases in between. The CDR3 loop spans 16 amino acids. CDR3 region: CASSYSGGSTNEKLFF. DNA for the CDR3: TGTGCCAGCAGTTACTCGGGGGGCAGCACTAATGAAAAACTGTTTTTT.

This clonotype was detected many times. The chain couples TRBV7-6 to TRBJ1-1, with D perhaps TRBD1 (5 bases). Between the trimmed V and J ends, which lost 5 bases and 7 bases, there was a span of 14 bases. Germline CDR1 SGHVS, CDR2 FNYEAQ. This CDR3 comprises 13 residues. The CDR3 loop is CASSPTSGVEAFF. As DNA, the CDR3 is TGTGCCAGCAGCCCAACATCGGGGGTTGAAGCTTTCTTT. Full variable domain (missing parts from reference TRBV7-6 and TRBJ1-1): GAGVSQSPRYKVTKRGQDVALRCDPISGHVSLYWYRQALGQGPEFLTYFNYEAQQDKSGLPNDRFSAERPEGSISTLTIQRTEQRDSAMYRCASSPTSGVEAFFGQGTRLTVV.

This clonotype was detected many times. The rearrangement joins TRBV12-3 or TRBV12-4 to TRBJ2-5; D uncertain. Trimming left V 7 bases short and J 5 bases short, with 8 bases between. This CDR3 region has 11 residues. The CDR3 loop is CASTTAETQYF. CDR3 bases: TGTGCCAGCACCACGGCGGAGACCCAGTACTTC.

The chain couples TRBV20-1 to TRBJ1-5, with D possibly matching TRBD1 (6 bases). Trimming shortened V by 6 bases and J by 4 bases, and 19 bases separated the two germline ends. The CDR3 totals 15 residues. The V gene's germline CDR1 is DFQATT and CDR2 SNEGSKA (reference sequence). The CDR3 region is CSARYREMVNQPQHF. CDR3 DNA sequence: TGCAGTGCCCGGTACAGGGAGATGGTTAATCAGCCCCAGCATTTT.

This clonotype occurred many times. V is TRBV29-1 and J is TRBJ2-5, with 8 bases aligning to TRBD2. Germline V gene sequence: CDR1 SQVTM, CDR2 ANQGSEA. The CDR3 has 13 amino acids. The V and J ends lost 5 bases and 4 bases, in that order; junction bases with no gene match: 6. The CDR3 DNA sequence: TGCAGCGTTTCGCGGGGGGCCGGAGAGACCCAGTACTTC. This sequence encodes CSVSRGAGETQYF.

This clonotype was seen many times. The chain joins TRBV5-1 to TRBJ2-5, with 8 bases that match TRBD1. Losses at the gene ends were 7 bases for V and 1 base for J; bases not matched to a gene: 9. Germline values: CDR1 SGHRS, CDR2 YFSETQ. This CDR3 is built from 15 residues. CDR3 nucleotides: TGCGCCAGCCAGTCAGGGACAGGACGCCAAGAGACCCAGTACTTC. Its protein is CASQSGTGRQETQYF.